One and the same sample provided the 4 T cell receptor beta chains below, sequenced in a study of blood T cell repertoires in COVID-19. Clones were read by immunoSEQ multiplex PCR, and TCRdb kept only the in-frame ones, dropping some. The table records about 120,000 clones, approximately 83% of them present only once. The material sequenced was peripheral blood. Receptors were obtained from a woman aged 65 to 85 with acute or convalescent COVID-19.

V is TRBV10-3 and J is TRBJ1-2, with 7 bases that match TRBD1. The CDR3 has 13 amino acids. Germline V gene lookup returns CDR1 ENHRY and CDR2 SYGVKD. J gave up 2 bases and V 7 bases, and 4 bases lay outside the gene matches. This CDR3 reads CAITPDRNYGYTF. Here the CDR3 DNA reads TGTGCCATCACTCCGGACAGGAACTATGGCTACACCTTC.

V gene TRBV25-1 combines with J gene TRBJ1-6, with 8 bases fitting TRBD1. V shed 7 bases and J 7 bases; nucleotides not matched to a gene: 3. Germline CDR1 and CDR2: MGHDK and SYGVNS. This CDR3 is 13 amino acids long. The CDR3 is CASKDRANSPLHF. In DNA, the CDR3 is TGTGCCAGCAAGGACAGGGCGAATTCACCCCTCCACTTT.

J is TRBJ2-7 and V is TRBV4-3; 9 positions agree with TRBD2. The V gene's germline CDR1 is LGHNA and CDR2 YSLEER. V was pared by 0 bases and J by 0 bases, with 12 bases of the junction left unmatched. The CDR3 covers 19 residues. CDR3 sequence reads: CASSQERASGAPNSYEQYF. The CDR3 nucleotides read TGCGCCAGCAGCCAAGAGAGGGCTAGCGGGGCGCCGAACTCCTACGAGCAGTACTTC.

As DNA, the CDR3 is TGTGCCAGCAGCTTCGGACAGGGGGCATGGGGCTACACCTTC. This encodes CASSFGQGAWGYTF. The chain carries TRBV5-6 and TRBJ1-2, with 11 bases aligning to TRBD1. Germline trimming cut 2 bases from V and 8 bases from J; bases unmatched to any gene: 5. Looked up from germline, CDR1 is SGHDT and CDR2 is YYEEEE. The CDR3 loop spans 14 amino acids. Complete variable domain (other parts from reference TRBV5-6 and TRBJ1-2): DAGVTQSPTHLIKTRGQQVTLRCSPKSGHDTVSWYQQALGQGPQFIFQYYEEEERQRGNFPDRFSGHQFPNYSSELNVNALLLGDSALYLCASSFGQGAWGYTFGSGTRLTVV.